This TCR beta chain was sequenced during a study of shared clonotypes between healthy human individuals. Data came from immunoSEQ multiplex PCR; TCRdb stores just in-frame clones and leaves some out. Of 1.5 million to 2.5 million clones in the sample, just under 95% were seen once. Positive CCR7 selection of CD45RO-negative cells yielded the naive CD8 cells, and terminally differentiated effector memory CD45RA+ cells were excluded. The TCR was taken from a man aged 18 to 30 in good health. Specimen: naive CD8+ T cells sorted from blood.

The DNA for the CDR3 is TGTGCCAGCAGCGGAAGACGGGGGCGGGAGACCCAGTACTTC. Its translation is CASSGRRGRETQYF. The chain uses TRBV9 and TRBJ2-5, with D perhaps assigned TRBD1 or TRBD2 (6 bases each). Germline V gene lookup returns CDR1 SGDLS and CDR2 YYNGEE. V lost 3 bases, J lost 5 bases, and 14 bases lay in between. The CDR3 is 14 residues long.